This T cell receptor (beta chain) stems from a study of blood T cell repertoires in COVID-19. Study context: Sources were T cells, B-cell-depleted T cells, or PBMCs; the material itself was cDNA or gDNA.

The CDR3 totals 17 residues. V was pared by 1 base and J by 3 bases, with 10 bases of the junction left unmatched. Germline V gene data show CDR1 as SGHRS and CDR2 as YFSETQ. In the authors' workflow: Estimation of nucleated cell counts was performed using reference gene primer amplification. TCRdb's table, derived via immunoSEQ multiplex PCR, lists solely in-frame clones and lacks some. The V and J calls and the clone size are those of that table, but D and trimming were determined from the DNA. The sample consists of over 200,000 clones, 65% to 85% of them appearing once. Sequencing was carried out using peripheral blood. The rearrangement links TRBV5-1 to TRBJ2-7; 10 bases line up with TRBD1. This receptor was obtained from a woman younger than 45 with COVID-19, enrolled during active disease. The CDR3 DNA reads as TGCGCCAGCAGCTTGAGTTTCGGACAGGGGGGGTACTACGAGCAGTACTTC. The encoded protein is CASSLSFGQGGYYEQYF.